Below, 18 T cell receptor beta chains from the same sample are listed, as sequenced in a study of tumor and adjacent non-tumor tissue in lung cancer. The template was RNA from unsorted bulk tissue. TCRbeta libraries were built with three rounds of nested PCR, modified from ARM-PCR. TCRdb analysed the multiplex PCR reads with MiXCR anew, one entry per CDR3 protein. The sample lists about 79,000 distinct CDR3 sequences; approximately 77% were seen once. Specimen: lung tumor tissue. Every receptor here comes from a woman between 40 and 50 years old with non-small cell lung cancer.

As concerns this clonotype: At one end the junction does not follow the germline gene, possibly because of a read error. The genes are TRBV11-2 and TRBJ2-7; 10 bases are a match to TRBD1. CDR1 and CDR2 (germline): SGHAT, FQNNGV. The CDR3 is 15 residues long. The CDR3 DNA follows: TGTGTCAGCAGCCCAGGGACAGGGGTATTCCACGGGCAGTACTTC. Translating gives CVSSPGTGVFHGQYF.

Remarks on this clonotype: A read error may account for a junction end that differs from germline. This chain's CDR3 is CATSSVGSSYNEQFF. The CDR3 coding sequence is TGCGCCACCAGCTCGGTAGGGAGCTCCTACAATGAGCAGTTCTTC. J is TRBJ2-1 and V is TRBV11-2, with D possibly TRBD2 on 5 matching bases. This CDR3 spans 15 amino acids. Looked up from germline, CDR1 is SGHAT and CDR2 is FQNNGV.

This clonotype was detected only once. The junction shows a germline mismatch at one end, possibly a read error. The V call is TRBV6-6, the J call TRBJ1-6; 7 bases match TRBD1. Germline CDR1 reads MNHNY; CDR2 reads SVGAGI (reference sequence). The length of the CDR3 is 15 residues. Here the CDR3 reads CASSLRTGEYSPLLF. Written as DNA, the CDR3 is TGTGCCAGCAGTTTAAGGACAGGAGAGTATTCACCCCTCCTCTTT.

As regards this clonotype: A much bigger clone sits one base away, suggesting this may be a read error. The CDR3 ends on some other residue instead of the conserved phenylalanine or tryptophan, so this is likely a read error. V gene TRBV30 combines with J gene TRBJ1-2, with D perhaps TRBD1 (6 bases). The germline V gene has CDR1 GTSNPN and CDR2 SVGIG (reference sequence). This CDR3 has 12 residues. The V end lost 0 bases, the J end lost 4 bases, and 6 bases lay between the germline ends. The CDR3 here is CAWSVGGYGYTL. The CDR3 region has the DNA TGTGCCTGGAGTGTAGGGGGCTATGGCTACACCCTC.

As for this clonotype: The junction differs from germline at one of its ends, possibly a read error. The chain employs TRBV7-9 and TRBJ1-1; no firm D call. The CDR3 loop spans 13 amino acids. Per germline, CDR1 SEHNR and CDR2 FQNEAQ (reference sequence). The CDR3 coding sequence is TGTGCCAACAGCTTAGATCTCTATGGTGAAGCTTTCTTT. This encodes CANSLDLYGEAFF.

The sample holds a few counts of this clonotype. V is TRBV20-1 and J is TRBJ2-3; 9 nucleotides align to TRBD2. The CDR3 sequence is 15 residues long. Germline loops: CDR1 DFQATT, CDR2 SNEGSKA (reference sequence). Trimming cost V 0 bases and J 7 bases; bases outside gene matches: 8. The CDR3 DNA reads TGCAGTGCTAGAGAGCTAGCGGGAAGGGCAAATACGCAGTATTTT. This encodes CSARELAGRANTQYF.

Note on this clonotype: A much larger clone lies a single base off, so this may be a read error. The chain has TRBV28 and TRBJ1-5, with D possibly TRBD1 on 5 matching bases. CDR1 is MDHEN, CDR2 SYDVKM, per germline. This CDR3 comprises 14 residues. CDR3 nucleotides: TGTACCAGCAGTTTAATTGGGGCCACTCAGCCCCAGCATTTT. This sequence encodes CTSSLIGATQPQHF.

A note on this clonotype: An end of the junction does not agree with germline; a read error may underlie this. The chain combines TRBV6-5 with TRBJ2-7, with D possibly TRBD2 on 5 matching bases. Germline CDR1 is MNHEY and CDR2 is SVGAGI. The CDR3 consists of 16 residues. In DNA, the CDR3 is TGTGCTAGCAGCCGGGATAGCAGAGGAAGCTCCTACGTGCAGTACTTC. Translation: CASSRDSRGSSYVQYF.

By its share, this clonotype is large. The gene calls are TRBV11-2 and TRBJ2-1; 9 bases map to TRBD1. Germline V gene data show CDR1 as SGHAT and CDR2 as FQNNGV. The ends lost 1 base at V and 4 bases at J; junction bases unmatched: 2. This CDR3 spans 15 amino acids. In DNA form, the CDR3 reads TGTGCCAGCAGCTTAGGTGGGACAGGGTACAATGAGCAGTTCTTC. Amino acids: CASSLGGTGYNEQFF.

This clonotype was seen a few times. A clone one base away is much larger, so this may be a read error. The chain recombines TRBV29-1 with TRBJ2-3; D is perhaps TRBD1 (6 bases). Between the trimmed V and J ends, which lost 3 bases and 2 bases, there was a span of 12 bases. CDR3 length: 14 residues. Germline lookup yields CDR1 SQVTM and CDR2 ANQGSEA. The CDR3 sequence is CSVDERGFTDTQYF. The CDR3, as DNA: TGCAGCGTTGATGAGAGGGGGTTCACAGATACGCAGTATTTT.

The chain is built from TRBV29-1 and TRBJ2-1; D not resolved. CDR1 and CDR2 from the germline V gene are SQVTM and ANQGSEA. The length of the CDR3 is 16 residues. This chain's CDR3 is CSVQFQFLVSYNEQFF. For the CDR3, the DNA is TGCAGTGTTCAGTTCCAGTTCTTGGTAAGCTACAATGAGCAGTTCTTC.

On this clonotype: At one end the junction does not follow the germline gene, possibly because of a read error. The chain employs TRBV6-5 and TRBJ2-2; weak D call: TRBD2 (6 bases). This CDR3 region has 15 residues. The germline CDR1 and CDR2 sequences are MNHEY and SVGAGI. DNA of the CDR3: TGTGCCAGCAGTTACGGGGGGTATCGGCCCGGTGAGCTGTTTTTT. Its protein product is CASSYGGYRPGELFF.

Many counts were recorded for this clonotype. At one end, the junction sequence differs from germline, possibly due to a read error. CDR3 sequence: CASSLELYGARLF. The CDR3 DNA reads as TGTGCCAGCAGCTTGGAGCTGTATGGGGCACGTCTCTTT. V gene TRBV5-4 combines with J gene TRBJ1-1, with a tentative D call TRBD1 (5 bases). This CDR3 is built from 13 residues. Germline V CDR1 and CDR2: SGHNT, YYREEE (reference sequence).

Comments on this clonotype: Mismatch with germline at one junction end may stem from a read error. V is TRBV7-9 and J is TRBJ2-1, with TRBD2 matching over 7 bases. CDR1 and CDR2 (germline): SEHNR, FQNEAQ (reference sequence). The CDR3 length is 18 residues. The DNA of the CDR3 is TGTGCCAGCAGCTTAGTTCGTCGGACTTGCGGGAGAGGGAATGAACAGTTCTTC. The encoded protein is CASSLVRRTCGRGNEQFF.

In regard to this clonotype: Germline and junction disagree at one end, which may indicate a read error. This chain connects TRBV5-1 to TRBJ2-2; D might be TRBD2 (5 bases). Germline V gene lookup returns CDR1 SGHRS and CDR2 YFSETQ. The CDR3 totals 14 residues. CDR3 nucleotide sequence: TGCGCCAGCAGCTTATTAGCGAACACCCGGGAGCTGTTTTTT. This gives the protein CASSLLANTRELFF.

A remark on this clonotype: Mismatch with germline at one junction end may stem from a read error. The chain couples TRBV12-3 or TRBV12-4 to TRBJ2-1, with a possible D match to TRBD1 (5 bases). The CDR3 contains 15 residues. The CDR3 nucleotides read TGTGCCAGCACTTTATGGTGGGGCGGAATCAATGAGCAGTTCTTC. This translates into CASTLWWGGINEQFF.

As regards this clonotype: It may be a read error: a sequence one base away is much more abundant. The chain links TRBV14 to TRBJ2-4; weak D call: TRBD2 (5 bases). V lost 1 base, J lost 13 bases, and 20 bases lay in between. This CDR3 comprises 15 residues. Germline-derived CDR1 and CDR2 are SGHDN and FVKESK. CDR3 coding DNA: TGTGCCAGCAGCCAAGCTAGCCCGACATGGTCGAAGCAGTACTTC. It specifies CASSQASPTWSKQYF.

A remark on this clonotype: The conserved final phenylalanine or tryptophan is absent from the CDR3, which likely points to a read error. The chain combines TRBV10-2 with TRBJ2-5; 7 nucleotides line up with TRBD2. The CDR3 has 17 amino acids. CDR1 and CDR2 from the germline V gene are WSHSY and SAAADI. V lost 10 bases and J lost 4; bases outside the gene matches: 21. CDR3 DNA sequence: TGCGCCAACAGGTCTGGGGTTCGACACGGGAGGCCAGAGACCCAGTACTTA. This translates into CANRSGVRHGRPETQYL.